The 10 T cell receptor beta chains presented below share a single source sample, sequenced in a study of cytomegalovirus exposure and HLA in healthy donors. PCR employed 60 Vbeta and 13 Jbeta primers. Some clones are missing from TCRdb's copy, which holds only in-frame ones; the method was immunoSEQ multiplex PCR. The sample's table shows fewer than 200,000 clones. Specimen: PBMCs. These receptors all stem from a woman between 55 and 75 years old in good health and CMV-seronegative.

V is TRBV9 and J is TRBJ2-1; D perhaps matches TRBD1 (6 bases). Trimming left V 0 bases short and J 12 bases short, with 13 bases between. CDR1 and CDR2 (germline): SGDLS, YYNGEE. The CDR3 consists of 13 residues. The CDR3 coding sequence is TGTGCCAGCAGCGTAGAACAGGGTCGGGGGCAGTTCTTC. It specifies CASSVEQGRGQFF. Full variable domain (outside the CDR3, taken from reference TRBV9 and TRBJ2-1): DSGVTQTPKHLITATGQRVTLRCSPRSGDLSVYWYQQSLDQGLQFLIQYYNGEERAKGNILERFSAQQFPDLHSELNLSSLELGDSALYFCASSVEQGRGQFFGPGTRLTVL.

The chain uses TRBV5-1 and TRBJ2-4, with 10 bases aligning to TRBD1. This CDR3 has 16 residues. V lost 4 bases to trimming and J lost 5 bases; unmatched junction nucleotides: 9. Germline CDR1 SGHRS, CDR2 YFSETQ. CDR3 in amino acids: CASSLGTGVYENIQYF. CDR3 in DNA: TGCGCCAGCAGCCTGGGGACAGGGGTTTACGAAAACATTCAGTACTTC.

The V and J genes are TRBV7-6 and TRBJ2-7; D is possibly TRBD2 (6 bases). Per the germline V gene, CDR1 is SGHVS and CDR2 is FNYEAQ. Between the trimmed V and J ends, which lost 5 bases and 2 bases, there was a span of 16 bases. This CDR3 is built from 15 residues. The CDR3 nucleotides are TGTGCCAGCAGCAATCCAAAGGAGGGCCCCTACGAGCAGTACTTC. The encoded protein is CASSNPKEGPYEQYF.

The rearrangement joins TRBV18 to TRBJ2-7, with D unresolved. This CDR3 has 15 amino acids. From germline, CDR1 is KGHSH and CDR2 LQKENI. With 1 base removed from V and 2 bases from J, the gap between germline ends came to 12 bases. The CDR3 nucleotides read TGTGCCAGCTCACCACAGTGGGCCATCACCTACGAGCAGTACTTC. Protein product: CASSPQWAITYEQYF.

V is TRBV2 and J is TRBJ2-2; 14 positions match TRBD2. Germline values: CDR1 SNHLY, CDR2 FYNNEI. The CDR3 totals 16 residues. The V gene end was trimmed by 3 bases and the J gene end by 8 bases; junction bases not matched to a gene: 5. The CDR3 loop reads CASSETSGRAGGELFF. The CDR3 DNA reads TGTGCCAGCAGTGAGACTAGCGGGAGGGCCGGAGGGGAGCTGTTTTTT.

The chain couples TRBV11-2 to TRBJ2-7; 8 bases map to TRBD1. This CDR3 contains 14 residues. Germline V gives CDR1 SGHAT, CDR2 FQNNGV. V lost 3 bases to trimming and J lost 5 bases; unmatched junction nucleotides: 6. In DNA form, the CDR3 reads TGTGCCAGCAGCTTGACAGGGGAGAGCCACGAGCAGTACTTC. This sequence encodes CASSLTGESHEQYF.

The rearrangement uses TRBV29-1 and TRBJ2-7, with a possible D match to TRBD1 (5 bases). This CDR3 comprises 11 residues. The V gene's germline CDR1 is SQVTM and CDR2 ANQGSEA. CDR3 nucleotides: TGCGGGGCAGTTAGCTCCTACGAGCAGTACTTC. It translates to CGAVSSYEQYF.

This chain links TRBV30 with TRBJ2-6, with D unclear. Deletions cut 0 bases from V and 1 base from J, with 16 bases between. The CDR3 totals 18 residues. Per the germline V gene, CDR1 is GTSNPN and CDR2 is SVGIG (reference sequence). This CDR3 is CAWSVLGSPFSGANVLTF. The CDR3 bases are TGTGCCTGGAGTGTACTGGGCAGTCCATTTTCTGGGGCCAACGTCCTGACTTTC.

The chain links TRBV5-1 to TRBJ2-1, with 14 nucleotides matching TRBD2. J lost 4 bases, V lost 5 bases, and 14 bases had no gene match. This CDR3 is 19 amino acids long. Per the germline V gene, CDR1 is SGHRS and CDR2 is YFSETQ. The CDR3 reads CASRPDLTSGRVFYNEQFF. The CDR3 bases are TGCGCCAGCAGACCCGATTTGACTAGCGGGAGGGTATTTTACAATGAGCAGTTCTTC.

The chain combines TRBV29-1 with TRBJ2-7; TRBD2 matches 7 bases. V shed 7 bases and J 4 bases; nucleotides not matched to a gene: 13. Per the germline V gene, CDR1 is SQVTM and CDR2 is ANQGSEA. This CDR3 has 14 residues. The CDR3 here is CSARSARGSYEQYF. The CDR3, as DNA: TGCAGCGCTCGCAGTGCGCGGGGGTCGTACGAGCAGTACTTC.